This T cell receptor beta chain stems from a study of blood T cell repertoires in COVID-19. Germline V lookup: CDR1 LGHDT, CDR2 YNNKEL (reference sequence). The V end lost 1 base, the J end lost 0 bases, and 10 bases lay between the germline ends. The CDR3 runs 15 residues. Per the study methods: Amplification with reference gene primers provided the estimates of nucleated cell counts. This table comes from immunoSEQ multiplex PCR, and its TCRdb copy is limited to in-frame clones, with some not included. That table supplies the V and J calls and clone size; D and trimming were determined from the DNA. The data hold some 350,000 clones, with around nine tenths observed a single time.

The specimen sequenced was peripheral blood. The chain recombines TRBV3-1 (or the pseudogene TRBV3-2) with TRBJ2-7, with no clear D. The TCR sequence derives from a woman in her 70s with COVID-19, enrolled during active disease. The CDR3 loop reads CASSQGSGSSYEQYF. The CDR3 bases are TGTGCCAGCAGCCAAGGGTCAGGCAGCTCCTACGAGCAGTACTTC.